The rows below give T cell receptor beta chains drawn from one sample of a study of blood T cells in healthy people across ages. TCRdb re-derived calls from the 5' RACE reads in MiXCR, one entry per CDR3 protein. The table records 630,000 or so distinct CDR3 sequences, approximately 31% of them present only once. The sequenced sample was blood. Receptors originate from a woman older than 75 in good health. The CDR3 runs from the conserved cysteine through the conserved F or W. The order of the fields is clone size, V gene, J gene, D gene, CDR3 DNA, CDR3 protein. D genes are given only for firm matches. Not all rows give a size; the values are once, few, many and, for expanded clones, a class.

many	TRBV28	TRBJ2-3	-	TGTGCCAGCAGTCTCTGGACAGCTGCTAGCACAGATACGCAGTATTTT	CASSLWTAASTDTQYF
many	TRBV29-1	TRBJ1-1	TRBD1	TGCAGCGTTGAAGGCCGGGACAGGGGCCCGGGCACTGAAGCTTTCTTT	CSVEGRDRGPGTEAFF
many	TRBV3-1	TRBJ1-5	-	TGTGCCAGCAGCCAAGGGAGGAGTAGCAATCAGCCCCAGCATTTT	CASSQGRSSNQPQHF
-	TRBV20-1	TRBJ1-5	-	TGCAGTGCCCCGACGGGATTTAATCAGCCCCAGCATTTT	CSAPTGFNQPQHF
-	TRBV7-9	TRBJ2-7	-	TGTGCCAGCAGCCCGGACCGTGGGCGGAGAGCTAGCCTATACGAGCAGTACTTC	CASSPDRGRRASLYEQYF
many	TRBV29-1	TRBJ2-5	-	TGCAGCGTTGAGGTGGGCGGCGAGGGCAAGGCGCAGTACTTC	CSVEVGGEGKAQYF
many	TRBV7-2	TRBJ2-5	-	TGTGCCAGCAGCTTAAATGGGCGGGGTTGGGAGACCCAGTACTTC	CASSLNGRGWETQYF
many	TRBV3-1	TRBJ2-3	-	TGTGCCAGCAACCTTGGCGGAAGAGATACGCAGTATTTT	CASNLGGRDTQYF
many	TRBV28	TRBJ2-5	-	TGTGCCAGCAGTTTATTCCACGGACTTATGACCCAGTACTTC	CASSLFHGLMTQYF
many	TRBV29-1	TRBJ2-7	TRBD1	TGCAGCGTTTCCCAGGGGGACGAGCAGTACTTC	CSVSQGDEQYF
-	TRBV30	TRBJ1-5	-	TGTGCCTGGAGTATGGAGGGCCTCCGGAGCAATCAGCCCCAGCATTTT	CAWSMEGLRSNQPQHF
-	TRBV3-1	TRBJ1-2	TRBD1	TGTGCCAGCAGCCCCTCCGGAGGGGGCGTCTCTGGCTACACCTTC	CASSPSGGGVSGYTF
-	TRBV20-1	TRBJ1-1	-	TGCAGTGCTAGGAATCAGCCCGGCGATCTTAACCTCCGCACTGAAGCTTTCTTT	CSARNQPGDLNLRTEAFF
many	TRBV11-2	TRBJ2-1	TRBD2	TGTGCCAGCAGCCTGGGACTAGCGGTACGGGGGGGCAATGAGCAGTTCTTC	CASSLGLAVRGGNEQFF
-	TRBV9	TRBJ2-7	TRBD1	TGTGCCAGCAGCTCTCGTCCCGGGACAGGGCCGACTAGAAATTCGAAGTTGGGTTACGAGCAGTACTTC	CASSSRPGTGPTRNSKLGYEQYF
few	TRBV27	TRBJ1-2	TRBD1	TGTGCCAGCAGCTCTGCGCGGGACAGAAGGACCTATGGCTACACCTTC	CASSSARDRRTYGYTF
many	TRBV12-3/TRBV12-4	TRBJ1-2	-	TGTGCCAGCAGTTTACGGCCGGGCTCCATCGGAGGCTACACCTTC	CASSLRPGSIGGYTF
many	TRBV20-1	TRBJ2-1	TRBD2	TGCAGTGCTAGGACTAGCGCCTACAATGAGCAGTTCTTC	CSARTSAYNEQFF
many	TRBV10-3	TRBJ2-5	TRBD2	TGTGCCATCAGTCCCCGATCTGGCGGGGGGCAAGAGACCCAGTACTTC	CAISPRSGGGQETQYF
-	TRBV6-1	TRBJ2-1	TRBD2	TGTGCCAGCAGTGCAACCCTAGCGGGGATGGGCAATGAGCAGTTCTTC	CASSATLAGMGNEQFF
-	TRBV5-1	TRBJ2-2	-	TGCGCCAGCAGCTTGGAGGGCAGCTGGACCGGGGAGCTGTTTTTT	CASSLEGSWTGELFF
-	TRBV25-1	TRBJ2-7	-	TGTGCCAGCAGTGAACAGAACGAGCAGTACTTC	CASSEQNEQYF
many	TRBV24-1	TRBJ2-3	TRBD2	TGTGCCACCAGTGTAAAGCGGGGGGGCACAGATACGCAGTATTTT	CATSVKRGGTDTQYF
many	TRBV5-1	TRBJ1-2	TRBD1	TGCGCCAGCAGCTTGGACAGGGGGCGAGATGGCTACACCTTC	CASSLDRGRDGYTF
-	TRBV27	TRBJ1-2	-	TGTGCCAGCAGTAGAAGTCTGACAGTCGAATATGGCTACACCTTC	CASSRSLTVEYGYTF
few	TRBV5-1	TRBJ1-2	TRBD1	TGCGCCAGCAGCCGAGATCCGGGACAGGGGTGCGGTGGCTACACCTTC	CASSRDPGQGCGGYTF
-	TRBV15	TRBJ2-7	-	TGTGCCACCAGCAGAGCTCCAGGCTGGTACGAGCAGTACTTC	CATSRAPGWYEQYF
few	TRBV5-1	TRBJ1-2	TRBD1	TGCGCCAGCAGCTTAGACGCAGGGGGTAACTATGGCTACACCTTC	CASSLDAGGNYGYTF
few	TRBV20-1	TRBJ1-1	-	TGCAGTGCCCGTGGGGCAGGGTTGGTGAACACTGAAGCTTTCTTT	CSARGAGLVNTEAFF
-	TRBV7-9	TRBJ2-5	-	TGTGCCAGCAGCCCCGACAGGATCAATGACGGGGAGACCCAGTACTTC	CASSPDRINDGETQYF
-	TRBV7-3	TRBJ1-1	-	TGTGCCAGCAGCTTAGGTCCCCTTGCGTCAGAAGCTTTCTTT	CASSLGPLASEAFF
-	TRBV12-3/TRBV12-4	TRBJ2-5	TRBD1	TGTGCCAGCAGTACGGGGACAGGGGATGTAGAGACCCAGTACTTC	CASSTGTGDVETQYF
few	TRBV30	TRBJ1-5	-	TGTGCCGGAGGCGGGGGGACTCAGCCCCAGCATTTT	CAGGGGTQPQHF
-	TRBV7-9	TRBJ1-4	TRBD1	TGTGCCAGCAGTTACCGACAGGGGGAGACTAATGAAAAACTGTTTTTT	CASSYRQGETNEKLFF
many	TRBV5-1	TRBJ2-3	-	TGCGCCAGCAGCATCAACAGGCCTAGGAGCGCAGATACGCAGTATTTT	CASSINRPRSADTQYF
few	TRBV30	TRBJ2-7	TRBD1	TGTGCCTGGAGTACCCAAAGGGGACAGGGGTTCCACGAGCAGTACTTC	CAWSTQRGQGFHEQYF
few	TRBV19	TRBJ2-7	TRBD1	TGTGCCACCCGGGACAGGGGGTCGGGGGTCGGATACGAGCAGTACTTC	CATRDRGSGVGYEQYF
-	TRBV20-1	TRBJ2-1	TRBD2	TGCAGTGCTAGACAGCGGGGAGGAATTGAGCAGTTCTTC	CSARQRGGIEQFF
-	TRBV5-1	TRBJ2-2	-	TGCGCCAGCAGCCACAGACTATCAGGGAACACCGGAGAGCTGTTTTTT	CASSHRLSGNTGELFF
many	TRBV20-1	TRBJ1-2	-	TGCAGTGCTAGACAGGGAAGAGCGTATGGCTACACCTTC	CSARQGRAYGYTF
many	TRBV10-2	TRBJ2-4	-	TGCGCCAGCAGTGAGTTTGAACCGGTGGGGATTCAGTACTTC	CASSEFEPVGIQYF
many	TRBV20-1	TRBJ2-3	-	TGCAGTGCTAGAGATATAGAGAGTACGCAGTATTTT	CSARDIESTQYF
-	TRBV28	TRBJ2-5	-	TGTGCCAGCACCTGGAAAGAGACCCAGTACTTC	CASTWKETQYF
many	TRBV25-1	TRBJ1-4	-	TGTGCCAGCAGTGAAGGCCCAGTAAGCGGAGAAAAACTGTTTTTT	CASSEGPVSGEKLFF
many	TRBV7-9	TRBJ2-7	TRBD1	TGTGCCAGCAGCTCCACCCAGGGGGCCTACGAGCAGTACTTC	CASSSTQGAYEQYF
many	TRBV28	TRBJ1-4	TRBD1	TGTGCCAGCAGTCCACAGGGGGGCATTGAAAAACTGTTTTTT	CASSPQGGIEKLFF
many	TRBV7-2	TRBJ2-7	-	TGTGCCAGCAGCCGTCCGGAACTAGCTAAATACGAGCAGTACTTC	CASSRPELAKYEQYF
-	TRBV6-1	TRBJ1-2	-	TGTGCCAGCAATGGCGATGCCTATGGCTACACCTTC	CASNGDAYGYTF
-	TRBV7-2	TRBJ2-7	-	TGTGCCAGCAGCTTGCTGGTAGAGCAGTACTTC	CASSLLVEQYF
-	TRBV4-1	TRBJ1-2	TRBD1	TGCGCCAGCAGCCAACCGGACAGGAACTATGGCTACACCTTC	CASSQPDRNYGYTF